These T cell receptor beta chains were read from a single sample in a study of blood T cell repertoires in COVID-19. TCRdb keeps only in-frame clones here, not all; method: immunoSEQ multiplex PCR. The table shows some 120,000 clones, with approximately 82% occurring only once. Source material: peripheral blood. These receptors originate from a man in his 60s with acute or convalescent COVID-19. Both conserved end residues are part of each CDR3. Each record gives: D gene, J gene, V gene, clone size, CDR3 protein, CDR3 DNA. The D gene is left open where the match is weak. Expanded clones get a size class; other rows say once, few or many, or leave the size out.

D gene: NA; J gene: TRBJ2-1; V gene: TRBV29-1; clone size: NA; CDR3 protein: CSGGGSPYNEQFF; CDR3 DNA: TGCAGCGGGGGGGGCAGCCCCTACAATGAGCAGTTCTTC
D gene: NA; J gene: TRBJ1-4; V gene: TRBV27; clone size: NA; CDR3 protein: CASSLYLGDEKLFF; CDR3 DNA: TGTGCCAGCAGTTTATACCTCGGGGATGAAAAACTGTTTTTT
D gene: TRBD1; J gene: TRBJ2-7; V gene: TRBV5-5; clone size: few; CDR3 protein: CASSSTLWDRGSRSYEQYF; CDR3 DNA: TGTGCCAGCAGCTCGACCCTTTGGGACAGGGGTTCGAGGTCCTACGAGCAGTACTTC
D gene: TRBD1; J gene: TRBJ2-7; V gene: TRBV6-5; clone size: few; CDR3 protein: CASSYSYRGQHEQYF; CDR3 DNA: TGTGCCAGCAGTTACTCGTACAGGGGCCAGCACGAGCAGTACTTC
D gene: NA; J gene: TRBJ2-1; V gene: TRBV7-3; clone size: NA; CDR3 protein: CASSLRGGGKSSYNEQFF; CDR3 DNA: TGTGCCAGCAGCTTAAGAGGAGGCGGAAAGAGCTCCTACAATGAGCAGTTCTTC
D gene: TRBD1; J gene: TRBJ1-5; V gene: TRBV9; clone size: NA; CDR3 protein: CASSQGAYNQPQHF; CDR3 DNA: TGTGCCAGCAGCCAGGGGGCATACAATCAGCCCCAGCATTTT
D gene: NA; J gene: TRBJ2-1; V gene: TRBV24-1; clone size: few; CDR3 protein: CATSQTGVTYNEQFF; CDR3 DNA: TGTGCCACCAGTCAGACGGGGGTGACCTACAATGAGCAGTTCTTC
D gene: NA; J gene: TRBJ1-1; V gene: TRBV2; clone size: NA; CDR3 protein: CASSPRQFEAFF; CDR3 DNA: TGTGCCAGCAGTCCCCGACAGTTTGAAGCTTTCTTT
D gene: NA; J gene: TRBJ1-1; V gene: TRBV4-2; clone size: NA; CDR3 protein: CASSQDGEGDTEAFF; CDR3 DNA: TGTGCCAGCAGCCAAGATGGAGAGGGAGACACTGAAGCTTTCTTT
D gene: TRBD2; J gene: TRBJ2-1; V gene: TRBV28; clone size: once; CDR3 protein: CASRSAGEYNEQFF; CDR3 DNA: TGTGCCAGCAGGTCAGCGGGAGAATACAATGAGCAGTTCTTC
D gene: TRBD1; J gene: TRBJ1-2; V gene: TRBV6-5; clone size: NA; CDR3 protein: CASRRQGYGYTF; CDR3 DNA: TGTGCCAGCAGGCGACAGGGCTATGGCTACACCTTC
D gene: TRBD1; J gene: TRBJ1-2; V gene: TRBV11-2; clone size: NA; CDR3 protein: CASSPGTGGYYGYTF; CDR3 DNA: TGTGCCAGCAGCCCGGGGACAGGGGGGTACTATGGCTACACCTTC
D gene: NA; J gene: TRBJ1-2; V gene: TRBV2; clone size: NA; CDR3 protein: CASSEAGRSYGYTF; CDR3 DNA: TGTGCCAGCAGTGAGGCAGGGCGAAGCTATGGCTACACCTTC
D gene: NA; J gene: TRBJ1-5; V gene: TRBV6-6; clone size: NA; CDR3 protein: CASRLDRTDQPQHF; CDR3 DNA: TGTGCCAGCAGACTTGACAGGACAGATCAGCCCCAGCATTTT
D gene: NA; J gene: TRBJ1-5; V gene: TRBV6-6; clone size: NA; CDR3 protein: CASSPTPGGVSTQPQHF; CDR3 DNA: TGTGCCAGCAGTCCCACTCCCGGGGGGGTCTCGACTCAGCCCCAGCATTTT
D gene: NA; J gene: TRBJ1-5; V gene: TRBV2; clone size: NA; CDR3 protein: CASSEAGEWGVQPQHF; CDR3 DNA: TGTGCCAGCAGTGAAGCGGGGGAATGGGGGGTCCAGCCCCAGCATTTT
D gene: TRBD1; J gene: TRBJ1-4; V gene: TRBV6-5; clone size: NA; CDR3 protein: CASSPRGQRNEKLFF; CDR3 DNA: TGTGCCAGCAGTCCTCGGGGACAGCGCAATGAAAAACTGTTTTTT
D gene: NA; J gene: TRBJ2-2; V gene: TRBV7-3; clone size: NA; CDR3 protein: CASSFGLAPGELFF; CDR3 DNA: TGTGCCAGCAGCTTCGGGCTAGCACCCGGGGAGCTGTTTTTT
D gene: NA; J gene: TRBJ2-3; V gene: TRBV14; clone size: NA; CDR3 protein: CASSQDLEDTQYF; CDR3 DNA: TGTGCCAGCAGCCAAGATTTAGAAGATACGCAGTATTTT
D gene: NA; J gene: TRBJ2-7; V gene: TRBV11-2; clone size: NA; CDR3 protein: CASSQFIYEQYF; CDR3 DNA: TGTGCCAGCAGCCAATTCATTTACGAGCAGTACTTC
D gene: NA; J gene: TRBJ1-2; V gene: TRBV29-1; clone size: NA; CDR3 protein: CSVGGPKDGYTF; CDR3 DNA: TGCAGCGTTGGGGGCCCGAAGGATGGCTACACCTTC
D gene: NA; J gene: TRBJ1-2; V gene: TRBV6-4; clone size: NA; CDR3 protein: CASSASRNTGFGYTF; CDR3 DNA: TGTGCCAGCAGTGCCTCGCGGAACACCGGTTTTGGCTACACCTTC
D gene: NA; J gene: TRBJ1-2; V gene: TRBV27; clone size: few; CDR3 protein: CASSQTDRNYGYTF; CDR3 DNA: TGTGCCAGCAGCCAGACTGACAGAAACTATGGCTACACCTTC
D gene: TRBD2; J gene: TRBJ2-7; V gene: TRBV5-4; clone size: NA; CDR3 protein: CASSLVREGGEQYF; CDR3 DNA: TGTGCCAGCAGCTTGGTGCGGGAGGGAGGCGAGCAGTACTTC
D gene: TRBD1; J gene: TRBJ1-2; V gene: TRBV2; clone size: NA; CDR3 protein: CASSVTGHGYTF; CDR3 DNA: TGTGCCAGTTCTGTGACAGGGCATGGCTACACCTTC
D gene: TRBD1; J gene: TRBJ2-4; V gene: TRBV28; clone size: NA; CDR3 protein: CASSLGTGGNIQYF; CDR3 DNA: TGTGCCAGCAGCTTAGGGACAGGGGGAAACATTCAGTACTTC
D gene: NA; J gene: TRBJ1-2; V gene: TRBV6-1; clone size: NA; CDR3 protein: CASSERGSLYGYTF; CDR3 DNA: TGTGCCAGCAGTGAACGGGGGTCCCTTTATGGCTACACCTTC
D gene: NA; J gene: TRBJ2-7; V gene: TRBV20-1; clone size: once; CDR3 protein: CSDGSDNEQYF; CDR3 DNA: TGCAGTGATGGGAGTGACAACGAGCAGTACTTC
D gene: NA; J gene: TRBJ1-2; V gene: TRBV11-2; clone size: once; CDR3 protein: CASSPGQLVSNYGYTF; CDR3 DNA: TGTGCCAGCAGCCCCGGACAGCTAGTTTCTAACTATGGCTACACCTTC
D gene: NA; J gene: TRBJ2-7; V gene: TRBV29-1; clone size: once; CDR3 protein: CSASSGVDPYEQYF; CDR3 DNA: TGCAGCGCCTCCTCGGGGGTCGACCCCTACGAGCAGTACTTC
D gene: TRBD2; J gene: TRBJ2-4; V gene: TRBV28; clone size: few; CDR3 protein: CASSPLRLAVAKNIQYF; CDR3 DNA: TGTGCCAGCAGTCCCCTAAGACTAGCGGTAGCCAAAAACATTCAGTACTTC
D gene: NA; J gene: TRBJ1-1; V gene: TRBV4-1; clone size: few; CDR3 protein: CASSQDSGVSTEAFF; CDR3 DNA: TGCGCCAGCAGCCAAGATAGCGGAGTAAGCACTGAAGCTTTCTTT
D gene: TRBD1; J gene: TRBJ1-4; V gene: TRBV11-2; clone size: NA; CDR3 protein: CASSARGQATEKLFF; CDR3 DNA: TGTGCCAGCAGCGCGAGGGGGCAGGCTACCGAAAAACTGTTTTTT
D gene: TRBD1; J gene: TRBJ1-2; V gene: TRBV24-1; clone size: NA; CDR3 protein: CATSDRYTGGEGYTF; CDR3 DNA: TGTGCCACCAGTGACCGTTACACAGGGGGCGAGGGCTACACCTTC
D gene: NA; J gene: TRBJ1-1; V gene: TRBV2; clone size: NA; CDR3 protein: CASRTEGNTEAFF; CDR3 DNA: TGTGCCAGCAGGACCGAGGGGAACACTGAAGCTTTCTTT
D gene: NA; J gene: TRBJ1-3; V gene: TRBV7-2; clone size: NA; CDR3 protein: CASSFRGNTIYF; CDR3 DNA: TGTGCCAGCAGCTTCAGGGGAAACACCATATATTTT
D gene: NA; J gene: TRBJ1-5; V gene: TRBV28; clone size: NA; CDR3 protein: CASSATDQPQHF; CDR3 DNA: TGTGCCAGCTCCGCTACGGATCAGCCCCAGCATTTT
D gene: NA; J gene: TRBJ1-1; V gene: TRBV19; clone size: NA; CDR3 protein: CASTTPDGKNTEAFF; CDR3 DNA: TGTGCCAGTACCACTCCGGACGGGAAGAACACTGAAGCTTTCTTT
D gene: NA; J gene: TRBJ2-3; V gene: TRBV7-8; clone size: NA; CDR3 protein: CATSPRERRGDTQYF; CDR3 DNA: TGTGCCACCTCCCCACGGGAGCGACGAGGAGATACGCAGTATTTT
D gene: NA; J gene: TRBJ1-3; V gene: TRBV29-1; clone size: NA; CDR3 protein: CSVERGTGNTIYF; CDR3 DNA: TGCAGCGTTGAAAGGGGAACTGGAAACACCATATATTTT
D gene: NA; J gene: TRBJ1-1; V gene: TRBV28; clone size: NA; CDR3 protein: CATMGGAGNTEAFF; CDR3 DNA: TGTGCCACCATGGGGGGGGCTGGGAACACTGAAGCTTTCTTT
D gene: NA; J gene: TRBJ1-4; V gene: TRBV6-5; clone size: NA; CDR3 protein: CASSLLRGGTNEKLFF; CDR3 DNA: TGTGCCAGCAGTTTACTACGGGGGGGCACTAATGAAAAACTGTTTTTT
D gene: NA; J gene: TRBJ2-3; V gene: TRBV2; clone size: NA; CDR3 protein: CASSLAPRGETQYF; CDR3 DNA: TGTGCCAGCAGCTTGGCCCCACGAGGCGAGACGCAGTATTTT
D gene: TRBD1; J gene: TRBJ2-7; V gene: TRBV5-1; clone size: once; CDR3 protein: CASSEGTGVEQYF; CDR3 DNA: TGCGCCAGCAGCGAAGGGACAGGGGTCGAGCAGTACTTC
D gene: NA; J gene: TRBJ1-1; V gene: TRBV25-1; clone size: NA; CDR3 protein: CASSDQGRGSFGAFF; CDR3 DNA: TGTGCCAGCAGTGATCAGGGCCGAGGATCCTTTGGAGCTTTCTTT
D gene: NA; J gene: TRBJ1-2; V gene: TRBV19; clone size: NA; CDR3 protein: CASSINRRTLYGYTF; CDR3 DNA: TGTGCCAGTAGTATAAACAGGAGAACCCTTTATGGCTACACCTTC
D gene: TRBD1; J gene: TRBJ1-4; V gene: TRBV28; clone size: once; CDR3 protein: CASSYDRAYNEKLFF; CDR3 DNA: TGTGCCAGCAGTTACGACAGGGCCTATAATGAAAAACTGTTTTTT
D gene: TRBD2; J gene: TRBJ2-3; V gene: TRBV24-1; clone size: NA; CDR3 protein: CATSAQTSSSTDTQYF; CDR3 DNA: TGTGCCACCAGTGCCCAGACTAGCAGCAGCACAGATACGCAGTATTTT
D gene: TRBD1; J gene: TRBJ1-2; V gene: TRBV30; clone size: NA; CDR3 protein: CAWNLKGAGTGYTF; CDR3 DNA: TGTGCCTGGAATCTAAAGGGGGCCGGTACGGGCTACACCTTC
D gene: NA; J gene: TRBJ1-1; V gene: TRBV19; clone size: NA; CDR3 protein: CASSTIMNTEAFF; CDR3 DNA: TGTGCCAGTAGTACTATTATGAACACTGAAGCTTTCTTT
D gene: NA; J gene: TRBJ1-1; V gene: TRBV11-3; clone size: once; CDR3 protein: CASSLEGGDTEAFF; CDR3 DNA: TGTGCCAGCAGCTTAGAGGGAGGAGACACTGAAGCTTTCTTT
D gene: NA; J gene: TRBJ1-2; V gene: TRBV2; clone size: NA; CDR3 protein: CASGGRPREGGYTF; CDR3 DNA: TGTGCCAGCGGGGGACGTCCCCGGGAGGGTGGCTACACCTTC